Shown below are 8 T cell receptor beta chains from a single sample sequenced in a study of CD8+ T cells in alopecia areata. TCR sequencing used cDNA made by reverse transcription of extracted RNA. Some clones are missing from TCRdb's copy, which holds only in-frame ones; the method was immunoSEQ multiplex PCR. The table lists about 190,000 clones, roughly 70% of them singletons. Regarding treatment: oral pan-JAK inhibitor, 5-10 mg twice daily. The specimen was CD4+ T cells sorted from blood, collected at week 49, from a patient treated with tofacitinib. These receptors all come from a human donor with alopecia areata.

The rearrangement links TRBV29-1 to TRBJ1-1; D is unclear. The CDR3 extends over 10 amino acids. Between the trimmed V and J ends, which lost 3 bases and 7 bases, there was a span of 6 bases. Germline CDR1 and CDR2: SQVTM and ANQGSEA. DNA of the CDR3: TGCAGCGTTGAGCACAATGAAGCTTTCTTT. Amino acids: CSVEHNEAFF.

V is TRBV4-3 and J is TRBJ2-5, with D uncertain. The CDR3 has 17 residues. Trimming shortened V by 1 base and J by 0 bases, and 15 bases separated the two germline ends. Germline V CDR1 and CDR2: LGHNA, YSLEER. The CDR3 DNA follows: TGCGCCAGCAGCCAAGGCAGGTTGGTAGACTACCAAGAGACCCAGTACTTC. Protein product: CASSQGRLVDYQETQYF.

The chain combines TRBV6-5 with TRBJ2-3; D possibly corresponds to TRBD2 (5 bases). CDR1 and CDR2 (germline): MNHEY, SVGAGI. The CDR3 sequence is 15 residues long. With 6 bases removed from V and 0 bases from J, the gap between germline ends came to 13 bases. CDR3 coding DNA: TGTGCCAGCAGCTTGTCCGGCGGGAGCACAGATACGCAGTATTTT. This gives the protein CASSLSGGSTDTQYF.

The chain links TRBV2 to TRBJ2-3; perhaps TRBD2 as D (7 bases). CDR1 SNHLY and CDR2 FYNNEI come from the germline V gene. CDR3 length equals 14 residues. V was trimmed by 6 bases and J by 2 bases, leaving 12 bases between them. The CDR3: CASRVAGATDTQYF. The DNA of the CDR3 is TGTGCCAGCAGAGTGGCGGGGGCCACAGATACGCAGTATTTT.

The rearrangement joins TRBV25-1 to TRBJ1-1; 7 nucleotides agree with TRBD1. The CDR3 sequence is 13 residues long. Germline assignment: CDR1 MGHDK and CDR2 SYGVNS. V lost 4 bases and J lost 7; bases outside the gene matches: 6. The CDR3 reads CASSVTGTVEAFF. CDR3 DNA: TGTGCCAGCAGTGTGACCGGGACAGTTGAAGCTTTCTTT.

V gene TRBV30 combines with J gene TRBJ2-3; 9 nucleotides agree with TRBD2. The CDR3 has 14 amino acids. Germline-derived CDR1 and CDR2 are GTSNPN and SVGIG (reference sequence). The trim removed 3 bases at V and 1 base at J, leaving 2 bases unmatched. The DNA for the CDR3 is TGTGCCTGGAGGACTAGCGGTCGCACAGATACGCAGTATTTT. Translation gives CAWRTSGRTDTQYF.

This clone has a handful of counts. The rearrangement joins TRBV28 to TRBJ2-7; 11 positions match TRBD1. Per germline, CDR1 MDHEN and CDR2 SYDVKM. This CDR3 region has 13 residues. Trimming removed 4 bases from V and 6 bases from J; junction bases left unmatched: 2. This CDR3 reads CASSSGTGGEQYF. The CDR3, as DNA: TGTGCCAGCAGTTCTGGGACAGGGGGCGAGCAGTACTTC.

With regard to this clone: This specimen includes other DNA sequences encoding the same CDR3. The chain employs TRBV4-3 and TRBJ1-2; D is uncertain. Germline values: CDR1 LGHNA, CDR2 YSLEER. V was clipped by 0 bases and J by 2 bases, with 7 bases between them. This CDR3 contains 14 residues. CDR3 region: CASSQELGNYGYTF. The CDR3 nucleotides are TGCGCCAGCAGCCAAGAACTGGGAAACTATGGCTACACCTTC.